What follows are 2 T cell receptor beta chains derived from one specimen sequenced in a study of blood T cell repertoires in COVID-19. Only in-frame clones appear in the TCRdb table, and some are missing; sequencing was by immunoSEQ multiplex PCR. This sample yields roughly 400,000 clones, of which approximately 88% are seen a single time; 2% to 2.5% belongs to the top ten. The sequenced material came from PBMCs or T cells enriched from blood (not recorded which). Receptors were obtained from a woman in her thirties or forties with acute COVID-19.

The chain is built from TRBV7-9 and TRBJ1-1, with TRBD1 as a possible D gene (6 bases). The CDR3 consists of 18 residues. Between the trimmed V and J ends, which lost 5 bases and 4 bases, there was a span of 26 bases. Germline V gene data show CDR1 as SEHNR and CDR2 as FQNEAQ (reference sequence). CDR3 nucleotide sequence: TGTGCCAGCAGCCTCATTCTGGGGGATTCCATCAGGGGCACTGAAGCTTTCTTT. It codes for CASSLILGDSIRGTEAFF.

The chain recombines TRBV11-2 with TRBJ1-1, with unresolved D. Germline CDR1 reads SGHAT; CDR2 reads FQNNGV. This CDR3 spans 13 amino acids. Trimming took 5 bases from V and 10 from J, leaving 17 bases between them. The CDR3 region is CASSSIRENGAFF. The CDR3 DNA reads TGTGCCAGCAGCAGCATCCGGGAGAATGGAGCTTTCTTT.